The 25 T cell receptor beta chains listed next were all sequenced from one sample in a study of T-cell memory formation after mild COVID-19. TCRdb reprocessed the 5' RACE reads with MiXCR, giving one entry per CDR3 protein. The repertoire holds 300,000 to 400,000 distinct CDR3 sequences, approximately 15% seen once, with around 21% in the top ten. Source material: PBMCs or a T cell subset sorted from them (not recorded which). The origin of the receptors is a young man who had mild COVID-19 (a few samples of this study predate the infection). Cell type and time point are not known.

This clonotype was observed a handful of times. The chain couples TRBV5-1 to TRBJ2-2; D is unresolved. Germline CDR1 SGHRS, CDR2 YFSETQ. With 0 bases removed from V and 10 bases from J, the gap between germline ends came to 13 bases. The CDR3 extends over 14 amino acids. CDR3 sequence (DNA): TGCGCCAGCAGCTTGGAATCGGTGACCTCGGAGCTGTTTTTT. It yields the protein CASSLESVTSELFF.

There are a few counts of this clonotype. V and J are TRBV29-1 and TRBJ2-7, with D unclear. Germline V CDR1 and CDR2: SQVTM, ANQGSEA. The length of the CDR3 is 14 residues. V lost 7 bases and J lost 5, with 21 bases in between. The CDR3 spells CSAKLPGPRNEQYF. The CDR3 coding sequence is TGCAGCGCCAAACTCCCCGGGCCTCGTAACGAGCAGTACTTC.

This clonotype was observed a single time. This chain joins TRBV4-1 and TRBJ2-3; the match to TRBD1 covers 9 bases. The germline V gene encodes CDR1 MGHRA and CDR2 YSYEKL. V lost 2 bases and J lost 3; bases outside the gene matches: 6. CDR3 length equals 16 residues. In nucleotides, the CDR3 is TGCGCCAGCAGCCAATTGACAGGGGGAGTAACAGATACGCAGTATTTT. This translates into CASSQLTGGVTDTQYF.

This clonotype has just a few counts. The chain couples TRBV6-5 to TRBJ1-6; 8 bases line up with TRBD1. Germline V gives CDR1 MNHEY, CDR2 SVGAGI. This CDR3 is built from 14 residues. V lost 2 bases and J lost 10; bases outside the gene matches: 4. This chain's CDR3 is CASSYQGAGSPLHF. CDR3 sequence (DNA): TGTGCCAGCAGTTACCAGGGGGCTGGGTCACCCCTCCACTTT.

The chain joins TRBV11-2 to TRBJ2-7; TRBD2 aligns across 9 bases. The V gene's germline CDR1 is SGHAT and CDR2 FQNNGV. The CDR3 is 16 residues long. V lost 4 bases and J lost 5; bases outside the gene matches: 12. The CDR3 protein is CASSSGAGLAGHEQYV. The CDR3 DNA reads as TGTGCCAGCAGCTCCGGAGCCGGGCTAGCGGGGCACGAGCAGTACGTC.

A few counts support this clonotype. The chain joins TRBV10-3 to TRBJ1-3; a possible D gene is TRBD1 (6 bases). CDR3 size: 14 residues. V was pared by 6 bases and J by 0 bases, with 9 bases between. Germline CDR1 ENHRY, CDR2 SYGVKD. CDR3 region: CAISGQLSGNTIYF. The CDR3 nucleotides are TGTGCCATCAGCGGACAGCTCTCTGGAAACACCATATATTTT.

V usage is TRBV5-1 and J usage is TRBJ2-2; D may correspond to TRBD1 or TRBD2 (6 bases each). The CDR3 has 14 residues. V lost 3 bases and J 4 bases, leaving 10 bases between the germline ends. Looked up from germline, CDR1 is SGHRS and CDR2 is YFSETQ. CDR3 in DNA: TGCGCCAGCAGCTCTACGGGGGCCACCGGGGAGCTGTTTTTT. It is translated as CASSSTGATGELFF.

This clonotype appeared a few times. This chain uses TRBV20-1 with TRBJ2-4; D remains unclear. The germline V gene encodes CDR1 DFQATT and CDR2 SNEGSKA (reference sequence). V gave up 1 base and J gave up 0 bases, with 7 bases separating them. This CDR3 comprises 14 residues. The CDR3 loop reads CSARAQSAKNIQYF. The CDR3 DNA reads TGCAGTGCTAGAGCCCAATCAGCCAAAAACATTCAGTACTTC.

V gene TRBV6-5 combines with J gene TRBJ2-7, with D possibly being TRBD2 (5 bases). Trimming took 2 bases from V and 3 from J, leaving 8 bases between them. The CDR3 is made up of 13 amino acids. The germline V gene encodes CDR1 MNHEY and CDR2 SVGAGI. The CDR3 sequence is CASSYGGDYEQYF. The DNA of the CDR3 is TGTGCCAGCAGTTACGGAGGAGACTACGAGCAGTACTTC.

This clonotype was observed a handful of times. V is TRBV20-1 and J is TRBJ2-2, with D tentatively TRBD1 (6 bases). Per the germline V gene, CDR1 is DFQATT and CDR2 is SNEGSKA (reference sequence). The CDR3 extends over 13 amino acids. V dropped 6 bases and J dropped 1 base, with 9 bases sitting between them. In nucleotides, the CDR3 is TGCAGTGCGAGACAGGTGAACACCGGGGAGCTGTTTTTT. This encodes CSARQVNTGELFF.

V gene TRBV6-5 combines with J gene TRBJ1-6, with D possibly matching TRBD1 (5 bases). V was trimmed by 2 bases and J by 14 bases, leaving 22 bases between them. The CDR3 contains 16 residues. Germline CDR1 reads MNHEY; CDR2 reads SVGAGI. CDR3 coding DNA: TGTGCCAGCAGTTACATTCGGGACCGAGCTTGGAGGGCCCTCCACTTT. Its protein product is CASSYIRDRAWRALHF.

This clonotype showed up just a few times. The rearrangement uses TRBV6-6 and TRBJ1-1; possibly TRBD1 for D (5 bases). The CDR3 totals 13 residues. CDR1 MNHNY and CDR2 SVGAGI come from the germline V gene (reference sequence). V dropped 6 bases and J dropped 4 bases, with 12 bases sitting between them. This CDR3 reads CASSVRVGTEAFF. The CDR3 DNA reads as TGTGCCAGCAGCGTCAGGGTGGGCACTGAAGCTTTCTTT.

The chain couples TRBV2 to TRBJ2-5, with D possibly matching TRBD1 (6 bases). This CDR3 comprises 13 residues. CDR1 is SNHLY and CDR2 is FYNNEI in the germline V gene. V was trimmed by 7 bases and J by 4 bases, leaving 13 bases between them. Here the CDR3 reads CASNIQGRETQYF. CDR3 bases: TGTGCCAGCAATATACAGGGACGAGAGACCCAGTACTTC.

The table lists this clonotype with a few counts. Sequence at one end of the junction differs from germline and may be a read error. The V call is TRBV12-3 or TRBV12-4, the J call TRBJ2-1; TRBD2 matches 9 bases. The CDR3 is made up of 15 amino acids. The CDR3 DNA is TGTGCCAGCAGTCTAGCGGGGCCACAGGGCAATGAGCAGTTCTTC. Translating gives CASSLAGPQGNEQFF.

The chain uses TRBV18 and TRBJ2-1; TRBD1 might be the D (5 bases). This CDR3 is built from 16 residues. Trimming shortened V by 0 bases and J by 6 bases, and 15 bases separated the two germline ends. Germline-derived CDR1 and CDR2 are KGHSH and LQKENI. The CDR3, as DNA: TGTGCCAGCTCACCACCGTTAAGGGGTACAGGCAATGAGCAGTTCTTC. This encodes CASSPPLRGTGNEQFF.

The CDR3 DNA reads TGTGCCAGCAGTTACCCTTACAGGGGGCCTGGGGCCAACGTCCTGACTTTC. Its protein product is CASSYPYRGPGANVLTF. The rearrangement links TRBV6-2 or TRBV6-3 to TRBJ2-6; the match to TRBD1 covers 9 bases. The J segment lost 2 bases and the V segment lost 2 bases, leaving 4 bases of the junction unmatched. CDR3 length equals 17 residues. Germline V CDR1 and CDR2: MNHEY, SVGEGT.

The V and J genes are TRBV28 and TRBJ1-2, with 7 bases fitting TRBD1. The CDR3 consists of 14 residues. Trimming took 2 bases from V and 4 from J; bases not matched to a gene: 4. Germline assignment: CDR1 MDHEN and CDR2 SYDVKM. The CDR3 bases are TGTGCCAGCAGTTTACCGACAGGGCCCTATGGCTACACCTTC. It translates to CASSLPTGPYGYTF.

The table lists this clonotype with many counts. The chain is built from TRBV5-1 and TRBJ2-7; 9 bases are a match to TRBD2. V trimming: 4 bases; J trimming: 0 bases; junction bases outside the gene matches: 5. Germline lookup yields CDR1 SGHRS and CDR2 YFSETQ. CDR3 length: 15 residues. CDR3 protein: CASSPSGESSYEQYF. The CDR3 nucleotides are TGCGCCAGCAGCCCTAGCGGGGAGAGCTCCTACGAGCAGTACTTC.

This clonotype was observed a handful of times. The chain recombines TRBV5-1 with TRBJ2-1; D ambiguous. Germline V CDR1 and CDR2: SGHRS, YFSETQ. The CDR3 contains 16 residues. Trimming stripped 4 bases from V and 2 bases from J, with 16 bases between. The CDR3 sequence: CASSVDGYETYNEQFF. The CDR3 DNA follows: TGCGCCAGCAGCGTGGATGGGTACGAGACCTACAATGAGCAGTTCTTC.

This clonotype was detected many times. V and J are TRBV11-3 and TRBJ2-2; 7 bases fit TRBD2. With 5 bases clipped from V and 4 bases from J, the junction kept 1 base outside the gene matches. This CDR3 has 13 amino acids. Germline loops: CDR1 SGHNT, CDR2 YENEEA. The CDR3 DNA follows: TGTGCCAGCAGCCTAGCGGTCACCGGGGAGCTGTTTTTT. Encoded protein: CASSLAVTGELFF. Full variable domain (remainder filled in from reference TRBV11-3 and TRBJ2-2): EAGVVQSPRYKIIEKKQPVAFWCNPISGHNTLYWYLQNLGQGPELLIRYENEEAVDDSQLPKDRFSAERLKGVDSTLKIQPAELGDSAVYLCASSLAVTGELFFGEGSRLTVL.

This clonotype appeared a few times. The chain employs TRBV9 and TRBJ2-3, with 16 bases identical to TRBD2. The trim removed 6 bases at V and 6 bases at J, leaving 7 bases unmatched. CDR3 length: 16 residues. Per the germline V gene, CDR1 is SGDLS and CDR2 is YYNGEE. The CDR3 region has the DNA TGTGCCAGCACCCCAGGGACTAGCGGGGGGGGGGATACGCAGTATTTT. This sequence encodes CASTPGTSGGGDTQYF.

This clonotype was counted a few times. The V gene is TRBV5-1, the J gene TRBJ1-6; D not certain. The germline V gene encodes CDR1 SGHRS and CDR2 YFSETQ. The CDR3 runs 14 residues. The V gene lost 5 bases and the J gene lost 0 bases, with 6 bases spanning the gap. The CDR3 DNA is TGCGCCAGCAGACAGAGCTCCTATAATTCACCCCTCCACTTT. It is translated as CASRQSSYNSPLHF. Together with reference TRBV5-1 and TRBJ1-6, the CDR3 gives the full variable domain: KAGVTQTPRYLIKTRGQQVTLSCSPISGHRSVSWYQQTPGQGLQFLFEYFSETQRNKGNFPGRFSGRQFSNSRSEMNVSTLELGDSALYLCASRQSSYNSPLHFGNGTRLTVT.

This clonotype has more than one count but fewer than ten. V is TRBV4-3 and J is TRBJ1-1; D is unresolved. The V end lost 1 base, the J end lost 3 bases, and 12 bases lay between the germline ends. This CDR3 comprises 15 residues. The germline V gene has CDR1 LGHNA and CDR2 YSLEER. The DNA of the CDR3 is TGCGCCAGCAGCCAAGTAGCTGGGATGTACACTGAAGCTTTCTTT. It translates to CASSQVAGMYTEAFF.

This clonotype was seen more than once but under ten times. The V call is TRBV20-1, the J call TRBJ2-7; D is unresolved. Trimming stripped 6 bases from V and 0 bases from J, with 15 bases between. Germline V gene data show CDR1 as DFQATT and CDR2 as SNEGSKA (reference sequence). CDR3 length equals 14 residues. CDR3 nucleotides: TGCAGTGCCCGGACGCCGTATAGCTCCTACGAGCAGTACTTC. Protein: CSARTPYSSYEQYF.

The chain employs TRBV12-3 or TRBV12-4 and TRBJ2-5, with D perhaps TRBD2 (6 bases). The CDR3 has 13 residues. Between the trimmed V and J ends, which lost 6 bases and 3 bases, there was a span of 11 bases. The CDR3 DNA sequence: TGTGCCAGCAGCCAGACTAGGGAAGAGACCCAGTACTTC. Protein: CASSQTREETQYF.